The 4 T cell receptor beta chains below come from one sample, sequenced in a study of vaccination effects on CD4 cells after COVID-19. Here immunoSEQ multiplex PCR was the method, and the copy in TCRdb shows in-frame clones only, minus some. Of 13,000 or so clones listed, over 60% are singletons. Their specific antigens are unknown. Antigen-specific CD4+ T cells expanded by the ViraFEST assay with viral peptide pools were then sequenced. Culture lasted about nine days before CD4+ T cell isolation. This individual contracted SARS-CoV-2 between March and December 2020, as verified by PCR. The participants, recipients of two vaccine doses, got either BNT162b2 or mRNA-1273. Specimen: CD4+ T cells from PBMCs cultured with HCoV-NL63 spike peptides, collected after COVID-19 vaccination. These receptors all come from a human donor who had a prior SARS-CoV-2 infection.

In its sample, this clone is medium-sized. J is TRBJ2-2 and V is TRBV7-3, with TRBD1 as a possible D gene (6 bases). The CDR3 has 16 residues. CDR1 is SGHTA, CDR2 FQGTGA, per germline. Trimming pared 2 bases from V and 1 base from J, leaving 11 bases between. The CDR3 loop reads CASSLLSQGNTGELFF. In DNA form, the CDR3 reads TGTGCCAGCAGCTTACTCTCACAGGGGAACACCGGGGAGCTGTTTTTT. Variable domain in full (rest from reference TRBV7-3 and TRBJ2-2): GAGVSQTPSNKVTEKGKYVELRCDPISGHTALYWYRQSLGQGPEFLIYFQGTGAADDSGLPNDRFFAVRPEGSVSTLKIQRTERGDSAVYLCASSLLSQGNTGELFFGEGSRLTVL.

This sequence joins TRBV7-2 and TRBJ1-1; possible D gene TRBD1, 6 bases. The CDR3 has 14 residues. Between the trimmed V and J ends, which lost 3 bases and 0 bases, there was a span of 8 bases. Germline-derived CDR1 and CDR2 are SGHTA and FQGNSA. The CDR3: CASSFRDMNTEAFF. The CDR3 bases are TGTGCCAGCAGCTTCCGGGACATGAACACTGAAGCTTTCTTT.

The V and J genes are TRBV19 and TRBJ2-1; D is tentatively TRBD1 or TRBD2 (5 bases each). The CDR3 extends over 14 amino acids. CDR1 LNHDA and CDR2 SQIVND come from the germline V gene (reference sequence). V was shortened by 1 base and J by 9 bases, with 13 bases between the two germline ends. Here the CDR3 DNA reads TGTGCCAGTAGTATAGCGGGGACGCACGGTGAGCAGTTCTTC. This gives the protein CASSIAGTHGEQFF. The entire variable domain, with the rest obtained from reference TRBV19 and TRBJ2-1, is as follows: DGGITQSPKYLFRKEGQNVTLSCEQNLNHDAMYWYRQDPGQGLRLIYYSQIVNDFQKGDIAEGYSVSREKKESFPLTVTSAQKNPTAFYLCASSIAGTHGEQFFGPGTRLTVL.

The chain couples TRBV11-2 to TRBJ2-1, with TRBD2 matching 9 bases. J lost 3 bases, V lost 1 base, and 10 bases had no gene match. This CDR3 is built from 18 residues. Germline CDR1 is SGHAT and CDR2 is FQNNGV. The CDR3 sequence is CASSLGKGSGSFYNEQFF. CDR3 bases: TGTGCCAGCAGCTTAGGCAAGGGTAGCGGGAGTTTCTACAATGAGCAGTTCTTC. Looking up the rest from reference TRBV11-2 and TRBJ2-1 gives the full variable domain: EAGVAQSPRYKIIEKRQSVAFWCNPISGHATLYWYQQILGQGPKLLIQFQNNGVVDDSQLPKDRFSAERLKGVDSTLKIQPAKLEDSAVYLCASSLGKGSGSFYNEQFFGPGTRLTVL.